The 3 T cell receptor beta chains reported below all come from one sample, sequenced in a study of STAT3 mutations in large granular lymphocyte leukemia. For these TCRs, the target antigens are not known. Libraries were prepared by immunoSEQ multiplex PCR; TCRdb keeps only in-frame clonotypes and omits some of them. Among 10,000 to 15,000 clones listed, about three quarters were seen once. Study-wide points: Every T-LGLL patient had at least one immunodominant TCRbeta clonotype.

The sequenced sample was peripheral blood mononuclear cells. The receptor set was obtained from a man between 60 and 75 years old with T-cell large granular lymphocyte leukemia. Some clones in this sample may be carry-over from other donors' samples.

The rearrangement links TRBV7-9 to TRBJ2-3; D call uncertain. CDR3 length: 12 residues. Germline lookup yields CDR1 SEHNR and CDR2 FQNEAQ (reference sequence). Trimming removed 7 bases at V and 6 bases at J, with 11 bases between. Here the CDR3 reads CASTSTYDTQYF. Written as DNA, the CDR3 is TGTGCCAGCACCTCTACTTATGATACGCAGTATTTT.

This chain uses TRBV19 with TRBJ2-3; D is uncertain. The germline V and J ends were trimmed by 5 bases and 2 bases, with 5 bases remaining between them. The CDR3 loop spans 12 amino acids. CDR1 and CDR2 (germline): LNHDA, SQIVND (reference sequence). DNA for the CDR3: TGTGCCAGTAGTCCCTACACAGATACGCAGTATTTT. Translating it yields CASSPYTDTQYF. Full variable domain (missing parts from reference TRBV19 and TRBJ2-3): DGGITQSPKYLFRKEGQNVTLSCEQNLNHDAMYWYRQDPGQGLRLIYYSQIVNDFQKGDIAEGYSVSREKKESFPLTVTSAQKNPTAFYLCASSPYTDTQYFGPGTRLTVL.

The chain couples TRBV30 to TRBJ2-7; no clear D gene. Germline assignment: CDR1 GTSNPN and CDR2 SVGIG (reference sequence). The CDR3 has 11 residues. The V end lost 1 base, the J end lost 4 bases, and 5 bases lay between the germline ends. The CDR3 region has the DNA TGTGCCTGGAGTGAGGCTTACGAGCAGTACTTC. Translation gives CAWSEAYEQYF.